The 2 T cell receptor beta chains in this list originate from one sample, sequenced in a study of PD-1 blockade in classical Hodgkin lymphoma. TCRdb's copy holds only in-frame clones and misses some; the assay was immunoSEQ multiplex PCR. The table includes about 97,000 clones, approximately 88% detected once. Each and every patient relapsed after autologous stem cell transplantation, and patients got differing brentuximab vedotin exposure. This material consisted of peripheral blood mononuclear cells (PBMCs), taken at baseline. These receptor sequences come from a human donor with classical Hodgkin lymphoma.

The CDR3 coding sequence is TGCGCCAGCAGCCAAGGGGGGGGAGGAGCGTTTGGCACAGATACGCAGTATTTT. It codes for CASSQGGGGAFGTDTQYF. The chain uses TRBV4-3 and TRBJ2-3, with 7 bases lining up with TRBD2. J lost 1 base, V lost 1 base, and 11 bases had no gene match. The germline gives CDR1 LGHNA, CDR2 YSLEER. The CDR3 is 18 amino acids.

The chain combines TRBV7-9 with TRBJ2-7, with D possibly matching TRBD2 (6 bases). The CDR3 sequence is 13 residues long. The V end lost 4 bases, the J end lost 10 bases, and 17 bases lay between the germline ends. Germline V gene sequence: CDR1 SEHNR, CDR2 FQNEAQ (reference sequence). CDR3 sequence: CASSSPGGSFQYF. As DNA, the CDR3 is TGTGCCAGCAGCTCGCCTGGGGGGTCATTCCAGTACTTC.